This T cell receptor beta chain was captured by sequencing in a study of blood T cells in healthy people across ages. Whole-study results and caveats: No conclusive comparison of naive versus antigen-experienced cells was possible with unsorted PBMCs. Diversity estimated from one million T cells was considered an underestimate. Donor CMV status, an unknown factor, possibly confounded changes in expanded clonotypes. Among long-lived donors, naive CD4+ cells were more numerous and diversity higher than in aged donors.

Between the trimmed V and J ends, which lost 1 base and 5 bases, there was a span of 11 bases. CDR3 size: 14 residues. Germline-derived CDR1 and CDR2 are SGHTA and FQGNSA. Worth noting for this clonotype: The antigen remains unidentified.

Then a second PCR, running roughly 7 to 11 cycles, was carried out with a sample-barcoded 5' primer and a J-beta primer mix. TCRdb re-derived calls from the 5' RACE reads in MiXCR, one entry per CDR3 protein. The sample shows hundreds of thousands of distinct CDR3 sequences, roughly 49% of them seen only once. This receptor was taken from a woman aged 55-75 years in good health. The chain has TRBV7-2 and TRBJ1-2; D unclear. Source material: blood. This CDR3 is CASSLGGLGYGYTF. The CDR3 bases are TGTGCCAGCAGCTTAGGCGGGTTAGGGTATGGCTACACCTTC.